The 20 T cell receptor beta chains given below trace back to one sample, sequenced in a study of blood T cell repertoires in COVID-19 (dated by TCRdb to 2019 to 2021). The protocol used for the library was the immunoSEQ multiplex PCR assay. TCRdb took over this immuneACCESS table, retaining in-frame rearrangements with V and J assigned. Such tables are incomplete; in checked studies, under half of the missing clones stem from an unresolved V gene, and the remainder is unexplained. Within this sample are 350,000 to 450,000 clones, with roughly nine tenths of them counted one time only. The ten largest clones represent 1.1% of the sample. Material: PBMCs or T cells enriched from blood (not recorded which). The receptors shown here come from a man aged 25-45 years who had recovered from COVID-19.

The CDR3 DNA follows: TGTGCCAGTAGTATAGAAGGGGTCTACACCGGGGAGCTGTTTTTT. It codes for CASSIEGVYTGELFF. The V gene is TRBV19, the J gene TRBJ2-2; D is possibly TRBD1 (5 bases). Germline V CDR1 and CDR2: LNHDA, SQIVND (reference sequence). Trimming cost V 0 bases and J 3 bases, with 8 bases left between them. This CDR3 has 15 amino acids.

The V gene is TRBV29-1, the J gene TRBJ1-2; unclear D gene. Germline V gene sequence: CDR1 SQVTM, CDR2 ANQGSEA. Trimming stripped 3 bases from V and 7 bases from J, with 12 bases between. The CDR3 contains 12 residues. DNA for the CDR3: TGCAGCGTTGAGTCCCAGTCGGGTGGCTACACCTTC. This gives the protein CSVESQSGGYTF.

The genes are TRBV3-1 (or the pseudogene TRBV3-2) and TRBJ2-2; 13 bases line up with TRBD2. V trimming: 5 bases; J trimming: 0 bases; junction bases outside the gene matches: 6. Germline CDR1 and CDR2: LGHDT and YNNKEL (reference sequence). This CDR3 is 18 amino acids long. The DNA of the CDR3 is TGTGCCAGCAGCTTTCGGACTAGCGGGAGTACGAACACCGGGGAGCTGTTTTTT. Amino acid sequence: CASSFRTSGSTNTGELFF.

The chain has TRBV5-1 and TRBJ1-5; D is unresolved. There are 15 residues in the CDR3. Deletions cut 0 bases from V and 5 bases from J, with 12 bases between. Germline V lookup: CDR1 SGHRS, CDR2 YFSETQ. The CDR3 nucleotides read TGCGCCAGCAGCTTGGAGACCGGCGGGTATCAGCCCCAGCATTTT. This codes for CASSLETGGYQPQHF.

V usage is TRBV18 and J usage is TRBJ1-2, with 7 bases fitting TRBD1. J lost 6 bases, V lost 3 bases, and 4 bases had no gene match. Germline CDR1 and CDR2: KGHSH and LQKENI. The CDR3 totals 13 residues. CDR3 sequence: CASSPQGGDGYTF. CDR3 nucleotides: TGTGCCAGCTCACCTCAGGGGGGCGATGGCTACACCTTC.

The gene calls are TRBV7-9 and TRBJ2-1; D not resolved. This CDR3 has 12 amino acids. CDR1 is SEHNR and CDR2 is FQNEAQ in the germline V gene (reference sequence). Trimming shortened V by 6 bases and J by 9 bases, and 12 bases separated the two germline ends. The CDR3 here is CASSFSAGEQFF. Here the CDR3 DNA reads TGTGCCAGCAGTTTTAGTGCTGGTGAGCAGTTCTTC.

V usage is TRBV6-6 and J usage is TRBJ2-5, with 14 bases aligning to TRBD2. The length of the CDR3 is 16 residues. The ends lost 5 bases at V and 2 bases at J; junction bases unmatched: 4. CDR1 MNHNY and CDR2 SVGAGI come from the germline V gene (reference sequence). CDR3 amino acids: CASSRLAGGGQETQYF. The CDR3 bases are TGTGCCAGCAGTCGACTAGCGGGAGGGGGGCAAGAGACCCAGTACTTC.

The rearrangement links TRBV29-1 to TRBJ2-7; D may be TRBD2 (5 bases). The CDR3 contains 13 residues. Germline CDR1 SQVTM, CDR2 ANQGSEA. V lost 4 bases to trimming and J lost 3 bases, with 13 bases between them. The CDR3 DNA is TGCAGCGTTGGTAACGGGGAGATCTACGAGCAGTACTTC. It codes for CSVGNGEIYEQYF.

The rearrangement links TRBV4-1 to TRBJ1-3, with D tentatively TRBD1 (5 bases). In germline, CDR1 is MGHRA, CDR2 YSYEKL. This CDR3 has 16 residues. Deletions cut 4 bases from V and 8 bases from J, with 21 bases between. The CDR3 sequence: CASSPSQGPRGDTIYF. CDR3 sequence (DNA): TGCGCCAGCAGCCCCAGTCAGGGACCTCGGGGGGACACCATATATTTT.

The rearrangement links TRBV18 to TRBJ2-2; 11 bases line up with TRBD2. V shed 5 bases, J shed 5 bases, and the junction held 7 bases outside the gene matches. The CDR3 totals 16 residues. The germline V gene has CDR1 KGHSH and CDR2 LQKENI. This CDR3 reads CASSALLAGETGELFF. The CDR3 nucleotides are TGTGCCAGCTCAGCATTACTAGCGGGAGAAACCGGGGAGCTGTTTTTT.

V and J are TRBV7-2 and TRBJ1-2; the D is unclear. The CDR3 length is 14 residues. Between the trimmed V and J ends, which lost 2 bases and 8 bases, there was a span of 15 bases. Germline CDR1 SGHTA, CDR2 FQGNSA. CDR3 protein: CASSLQALGWGYTF. The CDR3 coding sequence is TGTGCCAGCAGCTTACAGGCCCTGGGCTGGGGCTACACCTTC.

The chain recombines TRBV19 with TRBJ1-5, with D maybe TRBD1 (6 bases). This CDR3 is 13 amino acids long. Germline V gene lookup returns CDR1 LNHDA and CDR2 SQIVND (reference sequence). Trimming stripped 7 bases from V and 4 bases from J, with 11 bases between. CDR3 sequence reads: CASTGAENQPQHF. The CDR3 DNA reads TGTGCCAGTACAGGGGCGGAGAATCAGCCCCAGCATTTT.

The chain joins TRBV5-1 to TRBJ1-5, with a weak D call TRBD1 (5 bases). The CDR3 length is 18 residues. Germline V lookup: CDR1 SGHRS, CDR2 YFSETQ. Trimming pared 4 bases from V and 3 bases from J, leaving 23 bases between. CDR3 amino acids: CASSPTLSSSGSNQPQHF. The CDR3, as DNA: TGCGCCAGCAGCCCTACGCTGAGTAGTTCAGGGTCCAATCAGCCCCAGCATTTT.

V usage is TRBV20-1 and J usage is TRBJ1-5; 7 bases map to TRBD1. There are 16 residues in the CDR3. The V gene's germline CDR1 is DFQATT and CDR2 SNEGSKA (reference sequence). With 3 bases clipped from V and 2 bases from J, the junction kept 10 bases outside the gene matches. The CDR3 is CSASQGGLKGNQPQHF. In DNA, the CDR3 is TGCAGTGCTAGTCAAGGGGGCCTTAAGGGCAATCAGCCCCAGCATTTT.

J is TRBJ2-1 and V is TRBV19; a possible D gene is TRBD2 (5 bases). This CDR3 spans 14 amino acids. Germline lookup yields CDR1 LNHDA and CDR2 SQIVND (reference sequence). Trimming left V 4 bases short and J 4 bases short, with 11 bases between. The CDR3 DNA reads as TGTGCCAGTAGTACCAGCGGAGAATACAATGAGCAGTTCTTC. It is translated as CASSTSGEYNEQFF.

The gene calls are TRBV11-2 and TRBJ2-2, with 9 bases that match TRBD1. In germline, CDR1 is SGHAT, CDR2 FQNNGV. The CDR3 length is 17 residues. The trim removed 2 bases at V and 3 bases at J, leaving 7 bases unmatched. The CDR3 DNA is TGTGCCAGCAGCTTAAGAAGGACAGGGGAGTACACCGGGGAGCTGTTTTTT. Translated, it gives CASSLRRTGEYTGELFF.

J is TRBJ2-1 and V is TRBV6-5; D may be TRBD2 (5 bases). This CDR3 is 10 amino acids long. V gave up 6 bases and J gave up 9 bases, with 6 bases separating them. Germline V gene data show CDR1 as MNHEY and CDR2 as SVGAGI. The CDR3 protein is CASSGVEQFF. In DNA, the CDR3 is TGTGCCAGCAGCGGGGTTGAGCAGTTCTTC.

The CDR3 region is CASSHPGQGQETQYF. The DNA of the CDR3 is TGTGCCAGCAGCCACCCCGGACAGGGCCAAGAGACCCAGTACTTC. The gene calls are TRBV11-3 and TRBJ2-5; TRBD1 matches at 8 bases. The J segment lost 1 base and the V segment lost 5 bases, leaving 6 bases of the junction unmatched. CDR3 length equals 15 residues. The germline CDR1 and CDR2 sequences are SGHNT and YENEEA.

The chain joins TRBV29-1 to TRBJ1-2, with D unresolved. The CDR3 is made up of 17 amino acids. Per germline, CDR1 SQVTM and CDR2 ANQGSEA. Trimming stripped 0 bases from V and 8 bases from J, with 25 bases between. CDR3: CSVEDADKFAVVGGYTF. The CDR3 nucleotides read TGCAGCGTTGAAGATGCGGATAAATTTGCAGTGGTTGGCGGCTACACCTTC.

This clone was seen only a few times. V usage is TRBV11-2 and J usage is TRBJ2-7, with 10 bases matching TRBD1. The CDR3 runs to 15 residues. The junction had 3 bases not matched to a gene; V was cut back by 2 bases and J by 2 bases. CDR1 is SGHAT, CDR2 FQNNGV, per germline. CDR3 DNA: TGTGCCAGCAGCTTAAGACAGGGGGCCGCCTACGAGCAGTACTTC. This translates into CASSLRQGAAYEQYF.